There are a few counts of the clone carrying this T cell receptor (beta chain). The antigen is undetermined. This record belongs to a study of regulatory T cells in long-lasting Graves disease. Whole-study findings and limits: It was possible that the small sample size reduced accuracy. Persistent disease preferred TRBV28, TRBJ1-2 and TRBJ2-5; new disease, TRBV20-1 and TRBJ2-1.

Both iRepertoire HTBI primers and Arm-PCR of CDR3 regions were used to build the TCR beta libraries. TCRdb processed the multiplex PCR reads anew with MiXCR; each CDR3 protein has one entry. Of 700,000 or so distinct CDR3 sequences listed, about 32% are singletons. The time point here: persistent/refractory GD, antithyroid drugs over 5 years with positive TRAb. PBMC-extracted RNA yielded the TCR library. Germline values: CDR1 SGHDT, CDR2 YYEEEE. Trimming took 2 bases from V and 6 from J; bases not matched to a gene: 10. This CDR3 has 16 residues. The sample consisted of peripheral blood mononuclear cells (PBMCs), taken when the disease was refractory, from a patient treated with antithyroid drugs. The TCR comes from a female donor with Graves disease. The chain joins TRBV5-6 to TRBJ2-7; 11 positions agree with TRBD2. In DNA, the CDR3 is TGTGCCAGCAGCTTATTCGGGCTAGCGGGAGGATGCGAGCAGTACTTC. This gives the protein CASSLFGLAGGCEQYF.